This T cell receptor (beta chain) was sequenced in a study of blood T cell repertoires in COVID-19. Germline V gene sequence: CDR1 KGHDR, CDR2 SFDVKD. Germline trimming cut 7 bases from V and 6 bases from J; bases unmatched to any gene: 6. The CDR3 has 13 amino acids. Method: immunoSEQ multiplex PCR; TCRdb's copy keeps in-frame clones and lacks some. This sample has about 91,000 clones; 70% to 90% occur once, and the top ten carry 3.5% to 5.5%. This receptor was identified in a man between 65 and 85 years old with acute or convalescent COVID-19. J is TRBJ2-7 and V is TRBV24-1; 9 nucleotides agree with TRBD1. Sequencing input: peripheral blood. The CDR3 sequence: CATREQGASEQYF. As DNA, the CDR3 is TGTGCCACCAGAGAACAGGGGGCGAGCGAGCAGTACTTC.